This TCR beta chain derives from a study of blood T cells in healthy people across ages (dated by TCRdb to between 2015 and 2017). Looking at the study overall: In model experiments, roughly one uniquely barcoded TCR beta cDNA molecule per two T cells was captured by template switching. To track age-related changes in TCR beta repertoire diversity, the study relied on deep sequencing normalized with unique cDNA molecular identifiers. The study analyzed two additional independent replicas of 1 million unique cDNA reads from the same blood draw for two donors, one aged 18 to 29 and one aged 80 or older. The donors were split into four age groups: young (average about 16 years), middle-aged (39), aged (around 67) and long-lived (about 74). To avoid experimental bias, donors of different ages were spread randomly across the sequencing lanes.

Concerning this clonotype itself: This receptor's antigen is unknown. There are no base qualities to consult, and no much larger clone falls within one base.

The donors were under 40 Caucasian individuals from Russia, aged roughly 6 to 95 years, who were systemically healthy. Each donor gave 8 to 10 milliliters of peripheral blood, drawn into EDTA-treated Vacutainer tubes. PBMCs were isolated by Ficoll-Paque density-gradient centrifugation, with at least 7 million obtained per sample. Trizol reagent was used to extract total RNA from the PBMCs, yielding at least 6 micrograms per sample. The percentages of naive CD45RAhigh/CD27high T cells were determined by flow cytometry on a PBMC aliquot from every donor. What the research found in general, with its limitations: The long-lived group showed more naive CD4+ T cells, fewer expanded clones and increased TCR diversity than the aged group, suggesting age selection. The CMV infection status of donors was not known, potentially confounding age-related changes in expanded clonotypes. As age increased, observed TCR beta diversity per million T cells dropped in a roughly linear way, and a significant reduction was already evident by age about 40. The percentage of naive T cells measured by flow cytometry correlated strongly with observed TCR beta diversity. Estimates of total diversity based on one million sequenced T cells were regarded as lower bounds and as underestimates. Conclusive comparison of naive and antigen-experienced compartments was prevented by the profiling of bulk unsorted PBMCs.

The library was generated by 5' RACE. The reads were generated on an Illumina HiSeq 2500. A second PCR of roughly 6 to 11 cycles was run with a J-beta primer mix and a sample-barcoded 5' primer. A unique molecular identifier was introduced onto each TCR beta cDNA molecule by a template-switch 5' adaptor carrying 12 random nucleotides. At least 3 million CDR3-containing paired-end reads were obtained from each sample. All of the RNA was converted into first-strand cDNA using the Mint cDNA synthesis kit, with a TRBC-specific oligonucleotide serving as the primer. All cDNA was treated with uracil-DNA glycosylase and then went through a first 18-cycle PCR with the universal primers M1SS and BC2_uni_R. Processing in the source paper ran as follows. Normalization of each sample was performed by random selection of 1 million high-quality reads, each carrying a distinct molecular identifier. Instead of being binned into consensus sequences, reads that shared molecular identifiers were thrown out. CDR3 identification, clonotype clustering and error correction used MiTCR with a Q25 quality threshold and the strictest error-elimination algorithm. A nonparametric unseen species model with Euler transformation was used to estimate a lower bound on total TCR beta diversity. Clones were called with MiXCR by TCRdb after fastp trimmed the public reads at Q25, and only in-frame beta chains were retained. Rows with one shared CDR3 protein collapse into an entry with the most common genes and DNA. TCRdb's processing, not the study's, gives the V and J calls here. Recorded for this sample are 800,000 to 1,000,000 distinct CDR3 sequences; about 48% of them occurred a single time. The ten largest clones represent 13% of the sample.

As encoded in the germline V gene (reference sequence), CDR1 is SEHNR while CDR2 is FQNEAQ. There are 12 amino acids in the CDR3, from cysteine to phenylalanine inclusive. The kept DNA is CDR3 alone, 36 bases in frame from the first base. Recombination connected TRBV7-9 to TRBJ2-5; the D gene remains uncertain. Near its end, the DNA agrees better with TRBJ2-7, so the J call may be wrong. The clonotype was recovered from a man younger than 45 in good health. Sequencing was done on a sample of blood. In nucleotides, the sequence is TGTGCCAGCACCTATTCAACCTACGAGCAGTACTTC. Its protein reads: CASTYSTYEQYF.